Shown below are 23 T cell receptor beta chains from a single sample sequenced in a study of blood T cells in healthy people across ages. The second PCR ran about 6 to 12 cycles with a sample-barcoded 5' primer and J-beta primers. MiXCR, applied by TCRdb to the 5' RACE reads, yields one record per CDR3 protein. The table has some 1.1 million distinct CDR3 sequences, under 40% seen once; the top ten hold less than 15%. Sequencing was performed on blood. The receptors stem from a man younger than 35 in good health.

This clonotype was counted between two and nine times. The chain uses TRBV7-3 and TRBJ1-1; D not resolved. Germline CDR1 and CDR2: SGHTA and FQGTGA. The CDR3 sequence is 13 residues long. V was pared by 0 bases and J by 5 bases, with 7 bases between. CDR3 bases: TGTGCCAGCAGCTTAACTAAGGAAACTGAAGCTTTCTTT. Its protein is CASSLTKETEAFF.

This sequence joins TRBV20-1 and TRBJ1-1, with no clear D. Germline values: CDR1 DFQATT, CDR2 SNEGSKA (reference sequence). The germline V and J ends were trimmed by 7 bases and 3 bases, with 18 bases remaining between them. The CDR3 loop spans 14 amino acids. CDR3 nucleotide sequence: TGCAGTGTCCGAATCCTGGACGGATACACTGAAGCTTTCTTT. Translated, it gives CSVRILDGYTEAFF.

This clonotype was detected a few times. J is TRBJ1-5 and V is TRBV6-6; the match to TRBD1 covers 10 bases. CDR1 and CDR2 from the germline V gene are MNHNY and SVGAGI (reference sequence). The CDR3 length is 17 residues. V lost 4 bases to trimming and J lost 5 bases; unmatched junction nucleotides: 11. CDR3 in amino acids: CASSSQTGGAGDQPQHF. The CDR3 coding sequence is TGTGCCAGCAGTTCCCAGACAGGGGGCGCAGGGGATCAGCCCCAGCATTTT.

The V gene is TRBV18, the J gene TRBJ1-1; 7 bases align to TRBD1. Germline lookup yields CDR1 KGHSH and CDR2 LQKENI. CDR3 length: 15 residues. Losses at the gene ends were 3 bases for V and 7 bases for J; bases not matched to a gene: 11. For the CDR3, the DNA is TGTGCCAGCTCACCCCTGGCGATGGACAGGAGTGAAGCTTTCTTT. It specifies CASSPLAMDRSEAFF. Using reference TRBV18 and TRBJ1-1 for the parts outside the CDR3, the full variable domain is NAGVMQNPRHLVRRRGQEARLRCSPMKGHSHVYWYRQLPEEGLKFMVYLQKENIIDESGMPKERFSAEFPKEGPSILRIQQVVRGDSAAYFCASSPLAMDRSEAFFGQGTRLTVV.

In regard to this clonotype: The junction shows a germline mismatch at one end, possibly a read error. This chain uses TRBV29-1 with TRBJ1-2; D uncertain. The CDR3 sequence is 11 residues long. CDR1 SQVTM and CDR2 ANQGSEA come from the germline V gene. In DNA, the CDR3 is TGCAACGTTAACGACAAACACGGCTACACCTTC. Protein product: CNVNDKHGYTF.

This clonotype was seen ten or more times. The CDR3 loop is CSARATGGEDYGYTF. As DNA, the CDR3 is TGCAGTGCTAGAGCGACAGGGGGCGAGGACTATGGCTACACCTTC. The chain is built from TRBV20-1 and TRBJ1-2, with TRBD1 matching 10 bases. Losses at the gene ends were 1 base for V and 3 bases for J; bases not matched to a gene: 5. CDR1 is DFQATT, CDR2 SNEGSKA, per germline (reference sequence). The CDR3 spans 15 residues.

The DNA of the CDR3 is TGCGCCAGCAGCGCTCAAGACGGTCAGAACACTGAAGCTTTCTTT. It is translated as CASSAQDGQNTEAFF. The chain joins TRBV4-3 to TRBJ1-1; D is unresolved. The length of the CDR3 is 15 residues. The V gene lost 5 bases and the J gene lost 1 base, with 14 bases spanning the gap. Germline V gives CDR1 LGHNA, CDR2 YSLEER.

In this sample, this clonotype turned up a few times. The rearrangement uses TRBV9 and TRBJ1-2; 7 bases are a match to TRBD1. CDR3 length: 15 amino acids. CDR1 is SGDLS and CDR2 is YYNGEE in the germline V gene. The V segment lost 0 bases and the J segment 4 bases; nucleotides outside the gene matches: 6. The CDR3 nucleotides are TGTGCCAGCAGCGTAGGGGGACAGTTGCTCTATGGCTACACCTTC. Its translation is CASSVGGQLLYGYTF.

This clonotype was found a few times. The chain joins TRBV4-3 to TRBJ1-2; TRBD1 matches 8 bases. CDR3 size: 16 residues. V was pared by 2 bases and J by 3 bases, with 8 bases of the junction left unmatched. The germline gives CDR1 LGHNA, CDR2 YSLEER. Here the CDR3 reads CASSQSWTGRYYGYTF. CDR3 DNA sequence: TGCGCCAGCAGCCAAAGTTGGACAGGGAGATACTATGGCTACACCTTC.

Regarding this clonotype: This may come from a read error, since a much larger clone is one base off. The chain employs TRBV20-1 and TRBJ2-3; TRBD2 aligns across 9 bases. The CDR3 extends over 13 amino acids. The germline gives CDR1 DFQATT, CDR2 SNEGSKA (reference sequence). For the CDR3, the DNA is TGCAGTGCTAGAGAGGGACTAGCAGATACGCGGTATTTT. Protein product: CSAREGLADTRYF.

Remarks on this clonotype: One base away lies a much larger clone, so this may be a sequencing read error. V usage is TRBV25-1 and J usage is TRBJ1-4; D not certain. CDR3 length: 17 amino acids. Germline V lookup: CDR1 MGHDK, CDR2 SYGVNS. The CDR3: CTSSESDSGGLNEKLFF. CDR3 coding DNA: TGTACCAGCAGTGAATCCGACTCCGGAGGCTTGAATGAAAAACTGTTTTTT.

V usage is TRBV5-4 and J usage is TRBJ1-2, with a possible D match to TRBD1 (5 bases). CDR1 is SGHNT and CDR2 is YYREEE in the germline V gene (reference sequence). V was pared by 4 bases and J by 6 bases, with 13 bases between. This CDR3 comprises 13 residues. The CDR3, as DNA: TGTGCCAGCAGCGCCCTGACAGACGATGGCTACACCTTC. It encodes CASSALTDDGYTF.

A single count supports this clonotype. The J gene is TRBJ1-5, the V gene TRBV6-5, with D unclear. The germline gives CDR1 MNHEY, CDR2 SVGAGI. The CDR3 consists of 14 residues. V was pared by 0 bases and J by 9 bases, with 12 bases between. The CDR3 DNA reads as TGTGCCAGCAGTTACTCGACGTCCGTATCGCCCCAGCATTTT. Translation: CASSYSTSVSPQHF.

This clonotype has a handful of counts. The gene calls are TRBV6-2 or TRBV6-3 and TRBJ1-6; TRBD1 is a possible D gene (5 bases). The germline V gene encodes CDR1 MNHEY and CDR2 SVGEGT. This CDR3 region has 16 residues. V lost 2 bases and J 5 bases, leaving 13 bases between the germline ends. CDR3 in DNA: TGTGCCAGCAGTTACGTCGGGACCATTAATAATTCACCCCTCCACTTT. Its protein is CASSYVGTINNSPLHF.

The rearrangement joins TRBV4-3 to TRBJ1-3, with D unclear. The CDR3 is 15 residues long. Germline V CDR1 and CDR2: LGHNA, YSLEER. The germline V and J ends were trimmed by 0 bases and 0 bases, with 6 bases remaining between them. For the CDR3, the DNA is TGCGCCAGCAGCCAAGATGGTGTCTCTGGAAACACCATATATTTT. Protein: CASSQDGVSGNTIYF.

This clonotype was picked up a small number of times. J is TRBJ1-2 and V is TRBV3-1; maybe TRBD1 (6 bases). Trimming shortened V by 0 bases and J by 7 bases, and 12 bases separated the two germline ends. This CDR3 contains 14 residues. The germline V gene encodes CDR1 LGHDT and CDR2 YNNKEL (reference sequence). This CDR3 reads CASSQDWGARGYTF. The CDR3 region has the DNA TGTGCCAGCAGCCAAGATTGGGGGGCGCGTGGCTACACCTTC.

This sequence joins TRBV5-1 and TRBJ2-1, with 14 bases fitting TRBD2. Germline V gene lookup returns CDR1 SGHRS and CDR2 YFSETQ. The CDR3 runs 19 residues. V trimming: 0 bases; J trimming: 1 base; junction bases outside the gene matches: 6. The CDR3 nucleotides read TGCGCCAGCAGCTTGGCCGGACTAGCGGGGGGCGATTCCTACAATGAGCAGTTCTTC. Protein product: CASSLAGLAGGDSYNEQFF.

This clonotype was counted a few times. This rearrangement joins TRBV9 to TRBJ2-3; D not certain. This CDR3 is built from 15 residues. V dropped 1 base and J dropped 3 bases, with 12 bases sitting between them. CDR1 and CDR2 (germline): SGDLS, YYNGEE. For the CDR3, the DNA is TGTGCCAGCAGCGTATTGTCTAGGCCGACAGATACGCAGTATTTT. This codes for CASSVLSRPTDTQYF.

The chain is built from TRBV2 and TRBJ2-7, with D uncertain. Germline V gives CDR1 SNHLY, CDR2 FYNNEI. The V end lost 2 bases, the J end lost 2 bases, and 10 bases lay between the germline ends. The CDR3 totals 14 residues. The CDR3 loop reads CASSESSDTYEQYF. The CDR3 DNA sequence: TGTGCCAGCAGTGAAAGCTCCGATACCTACGAGCAGTACTTC.

The rearrangement joins TRBV9 to TRBJ1-6; no clear D gene. This CDR3 spans 14 amino acids. The germline gives CDR1 SGDLS, CDR2 YYNGEE. Trimming removed 1 base at V and 6 bases at J, with 8 bases between. The CDR3 nucleotides read TGTGCCAGCAGCGTAAGCGATATTAATTCACCCCTCCACTTT. It codes for CASSVSDINSPLHF.

This clonotype was counted at least ten times. The chain uses TRBV12-3 or TRBV12-4 and TRBJ1-2; D may be TRBD1 (5 bases). Trimming left V 5 bases short and J 5 bases short, with 9 bases between. The CDR3 length is 12 residues. The CDR3 region is CASSTGHYGYTF. Here the CDR3 DNA reads TGTGCCAGCAGTACCGGACATTATGGCTACACCTTC.

This clonotype was counted only a few times. The rearrangement uses TRBV24-1 and TRBJ2-1, with a weak D call TRBD1 (8 bases). The CDR3 has 16 amino acids. Trimming stripped 3 bases from V and 4 bases from J, with 15 bases between. Germline values: CDR1 KGHDR, CDR2 SFDVKD. The CDR3 DNA reads as TGTGCCACCAGTGATGACAGGGGAGGGATATACAATGAGCAGTTCTTC. This codes for CATSDDRGGIYNEQFF.

Regarding this clonotype: A much bigger clone sits one base away, suggesting this may be a read error. The J gene is TRBJ2-7, the V gene TRBV20-1, with 9 bases matching TRBD1. The germline V gene has CDR1 DFQATT and CDR2 SNEGSKA (reference sequence). The V segment lost 7 bases and the J segment 2 bases; nucleotides outside the gene matches: 9. The CDR3 totals 14 residues. The DNA of the CDR3 is TGCAGTGTTGCGCCCGGGACAGGGCCCTACGAGCAGTACTTC. Protein sequence: CSVAPGTGPYEQYF.